This T cell receptor beta chain emerged from a study of Ad26.COV2.S vaccination and SARS-CoV-2 variants. Study background: Each vaccinee took Ad26.COV2.S intramuscularly, once or twice 56 days apart.

Study observations and caveats: Overall T cell responses may have been underestimated by the analyses of TCR breadth and depth.

This clone has only a few counts. Its antigen is unknown. Profiling relied on immunoSEQ multiplex PCR, and the TCRdb table lists in-frame clones only, not all of them. The sample comprises roughly 700,000 clones, 80% to 90% of which are singletons, and about 1.5% rests with the top ten. Treatment indicated: some 20 received Ad26.COV2.S at low or high dose, single or two shots; roughly five received placebo; per-sample allocation not given. Vaccine and placebo recipients were sampled on day 63 after the first injection. Germline CDR1 reads SEHNR; CDR2 reads FQNEAQ (reference sequence). The CDR3 runs 14 residues. J was trimmed by 6 bases and V by 5 bases; bases with no gene match: 7.

The source of this sequence is a person aged 18-65 years who received the Ad26.COV2.S COVID-19 vaccine or a placebo. The chain employs TRBV7-9 and TRBJ1-3, with 7 bases fitting TRBD1. Sequencing was performed on peripheral blood, taken in a trial of Ad26.COV2.S vaccine versus placebo. CDR3 loop: CASSPGGTVNTIYF. In DNA, the CDR3 is TGTGCCAGCAGCCCAGGCGGGACAGTAAACACCATATATTTT.